This record covers a single T cell receptor beta chain. RNA, at about 0.5 to 1 ug, was reverse transcribed with random hexamers. Amplification of the TCR beta CDR3 was carried out by immunoSEQ multiplex PCR, which spanned a total of 54 Vbeta and 13 Jbeta segments. TCRdb re-analysed the immunoSEQ multiplex PCR reads in MiXCR, keeping a single row per CDR3 protein. This sample has a few hundred thousand distinct CDR3 sequences, with 93% found just once. This entry belongs to a study of CD8 T cells in Susac syndrome. Sequencing targeted TCR beta in T cells from blood (CD8+ and CD4+). Isolation of CD8+ and CD4+ T cells was performed negatively, whereas enrichment of TEMRA cells was done by FACS. V lost 0 bases and J lost 4, with 10 bases in between. Germline-derived CDR1 and CDR2 are SGHRS and YFSETQ. The CDR3 length is 14 residues.

Specimen: CD4+ T cells from PBMCs. This receptor was identified in a human donor with multiple sclerosis. The rearrangement joins TRBV5-1 to TRBJ1-1, with a tentative D call TRBD1 (5 bases). The CDR3 region has the DNA TGCGCCAGCAGCTTGGAGCAGGGACTCACTGAAGCTTTCTTT. This gives the protein CASSLEQGLTEAFF.